Given below is one T cell receptor (beta chain) in context. Antigen specificity is unknown. Orbital computed tomography, thyroid ultrasound, serum thyroxine and TRAb, and clinical symptoms together informed the diagnoses. The TCR beta CDR3 regions underwent amplification using RNA transcripts as the source. Carried out on the TCR CDR3, a first-round RT-PCR used the HTBI primer set. Each CDR3 protein gets one entry after TCRdb re-called the multiplex PCR reads with MiXCR. This sample has fewer than 800,000 distinct CDR3 sequences, with less than 20% found just once. This sample is part of a study of T cells in Graves' hyperthyroidism and ophthalmopathy. Study-level points and caveats: Blood samples included most of the expanded thyroid clonotypes exceeding 0.001.

The CDR3 contains 14 residues. Deletions cut 5 bases from V and 2 bases from J, with 9 bases between. The V gene's germline CDR1 is MGHDK and CDR2 SYGVNS. Specimen: blood. This TCR derives from a man between 18 and 35 years old with Graves' hyperthyroidism. The genes are TRBV25-1 and TRBJ2-2; tentatively, D is TRBD1 or TRBD2 (5 bases each). In DNA form, the CDR3 reads TGTGCCAGCAGTATGGGGACCAACACCGGGGAGCTGTTTTTT. Amino acids: CASSMGTNTGELFF.